The entry below describes one T cell receptor (beta chain). Germline V CDR1 and CDR2: MGHRA, YSYEKL. V was shortened by 0 bases and J by 5 bases, with 16 bases between the two germline ends. The CDR3 is 17 residues long. This sample is drawn from a study of blood T cell repertoires in COVID-19. On the study more broadly: Sources were T cells, B-cell-depleted T cells, or PBMCs; the material itself was cDNA or gDNA.

Methods used by the authors: Using reference gene primer amplification, nucleated cell counts were estimated. TCRdb's copy holds only in-frame clones and misses some; the assay was immunoSEQ multiplex PCR. The D gene and trimming were derived from the DNA, and the V and J assignments and clone size from that table. The sample has 90,000 to 130,000 clones; approximately 88% are singletons. The clonotype comes from a woman between 65 and 79 years old with acute or convalescent COVID-19. The rearrangement links TRBV4-1 to TRBJ2-2, with D possibly TRBD2 on 6 matching bases. Sequencing was carried out using peripheral blood. For the CDR3, the DNA is TGCGCCAGCAGCCAAGATGCGGGCGGGGCCCGGACCGGGGAGCTGTTTTTT. Translation gives CASSQDAGGARTGELFF.